These T cell receptor beta chains were read from a single sample in a study of blood T cell repertoires in COVID-19. The table came from immunoSEQ multiplex PCR; TCRdb's copy has only in-frame clones and leaves some out. The table records roughly 110,000 clones, approximately 89% of them present only once. The sample consisted of peripheral blood. The receptors were sampled from a woman between 55 and 75 years old with COVID-19, enrolled during active disease. CDR3s include the opening cysteine and the closing phenylalanine or tryptophan. A D gene is named only where the DNA matches it firmly. Size is stated for part of the rows, as once, few or many counts, or as a class when the clone is expanded.

V gene	D gene	clone size	J gene	CDR3 protein	CDR3 DNA
TRBV7-2	TRBD2	-	TRBJ2-3	CASSLGAGGGTQYF	TGTGCCAGCAGCTTGGGAGCGGGGGGAGGTACGCAGTATTTT
TRBV10-3	TRBD1	-	TRBJ1-5	CAISGQGGPNQPQHF	TGTGCCATCAGCGGACAGGGTGGGCCCAATCAGCCCCAGCATTTT
TRBV5-5	-	-	TRBJ2-2	CASSRVSGELFF	TGTGCCAGCAGCCGCGTATCCGGGGAGCTGTTTTTT
TRBV15	-	once	TRBJ1-2	CATSRDQGYYGYTF	TGTGCCACCAGCAGAGATCAGGGTTACTATGGCTACACCTTC
TRBV4-3	TRBD1	once	TRBJ2-4	CASSQVPGQGEHIQYF	TGCGCCAGCAGCCAAGTCCCGGGACAGGGGGAACACATTCAGTACTTC
TRBV19	-	few	TRBJ1-2	CASSIDNGANYGYTF	TGTGCCAGTAGTATAGATAACGGAGCTAACTATGGCTACACCTTC
TRBV5-1	-	-	TRBJ1-2	CASSLAQNYGYTF	TGCGCCAGCAGCTTGGCACAGAACTATGGCTACACCTTC
TRBV18	-	-	TRBJ1-3	CASSPVDRRSGNTIYF	TGTGCCAGCTCACCGGTTGACAGGCGCTCTGGAAACACCATATATTTT
TRBV7-6	TRBD2	-	TRBJ2-1	CASSSGRGYNEQFF	TGTGCCAGCAGTTCGGGGCGGGGGTACAATGAGCAGTTCTTC
TRBV29-1	TRBD1	-	TRBJ1-1	CSVEEGQGITEAFF	TGCAGCGTTGAAGAGGGACAGGGAATAACTGAAGCTTTCTTT
TRBV14	-	-	TRBJ1-5	CASSQWGGQPQHF	TGTGCCAGCAGCCAATGGGGCGGTCAGCCCCAGCATTTT
TRBV4-1	TRBD1	-	TRBJ2-5	CASSQGETGAQETQYF	TGCGCCAGCAGCCAAGGGGAGACAGGGGCTCAAGAGACCCAGTACTTC
TRBV12-1	-	-	TRBJ2-2	CASSSRASGGEDTGELFF	TGTGCCAGCAGCTCCCGGGCTAGCGGGGGGGAAGACACCGGGGAGCTGTTTTTT
TRBV12-3/TRBV12-4	-	-	TRBJ2-1	CASSLQGYNEQFF	TGTGCCAGCAGTTTGCAGGGTTACAATGAGCAGTTCTTC
TRBV4-2	TRBD2	-	TRBJ2-1	CASSRGGPMNEQFF	TGTGCCAGCAGCCGCGGGGGGCCGATGAATGAGCAGTTCTTC
TRBV6-5	-	-	TRBJ2-2	CASRDFYQTTGELFF	TGTGCCAGCAGGGACTTTTACCAAACCACCGGGGAGCTGTTTTTT
TRBV7-9	TRBD1	once	TRBJ2-7	CASSSKTGDWGEQYF	TGTGCCAGCAGCTCCAAGACAGGGGACTGGGGCGAGCAGTACTTC
TRBV29-1	-	-	TRBJ1-2	CSVFSGPGGGYTF	TGCAGCGTCTTCTCGGGACCGGGAGGGGGCTACACCTTC
TRBV3-1/TRBV3-2	-	-	TRBJ1-6	CASSQQGYNSPLHF	TGTGCCAGCAGTCAACAGGGCTATAATTCACCCCTCCACTTT
TRBV11-2	-	-	TRBJ2-1	CASSQTRGGHEQFF	TGTGCCAGCAGCCAGACGCGCGGGGGCCATGAGCAGTTCTTC
TRBV28	TRBD1	-	TRBJ1-5	CASTSQGAPSNQPQHF	TGTGCCAGCACCTCACAGGGGGCGCCTAGCAATCAGCCCCAGCATTTT
TRBV24-1	TRBD1	-	TRBJ2-2	CATSETQGIYLRDTGELFF	TGTGCCACCAGTGAGACACAGGGGATATACCTTCGGGACACCGGGGAGCTGTTTTTT
TRBV2	-	-	TRBJ2-1	CASSEWGGRLHEQFF	TGTGCCAGCAGTGAATGGGGGGGGCGGCTCCATGAGCAGTTCTTC
TRBV6-5	-	-	TRBJ1-2	CASSRAQGMGGGYTF	TGTGCCAGCAGCAGGGCACAGGGTATGGGTGGTGGCTACACCTTC
TRBV2	-	-	TRBJ2-2	CASSSTSNTGELFF	TGTGCCAGCAGCTCGACATCGAACACCGGGGAGCTGTTTTTT
TRBV2	-	-	TRBJ2-7	CASSEDGRGSYEQYF	TGTGCCAGCAGTGAAGATGGACGGGGGAGCTACGAGCAGTACTTC
TRBV10-3	-	-	TRBJ1-1	CAISEEGSEAFF	TGTGCCATCAGTGAGGAGGGATCTGAAGCTTTCTTT
TRBV5-5	TRBD1	-	TRBJ2-3	CASSPRTGASTDTQYF	TGTGCCAGCAGCCCCAGGACAGGAGCTAGCACAGATACGCAGTATTTT
TRBV27	TRBD1	-	TRBJ1-6	CASSLFPRDRGRNSPLHF	TGTGCCAGCAGTTTATTTCCGAGGGACAGGGGTAGGAATTCACCCCTCCACTTT
TRBV7-9	-	-	TRBJ2-3	CASEKNRVADTQYF	TGTGCCAGCGAAAAAAACAGGGTGGCAGATACGCAGTATTTT
TRBV12-3/TRBV12-4	-	-	TRBJ2-6	CASVNSGANVLTF	TGTGCCAGCGTTAACTCTGGGGCCAACGTCCTGACTTTC
TRBV30	-	-	TRBJ1-1	CAWSEGMDSWAFF	TGTGCCTGGAGTGAGGGGATGGACAGTTGGGCTTTCTTT
TRBV7-9	-	-	TRBJ2-1	CASSYPGLRNEQFF	TGTGCCAGCAGCTACCCGGGATTGAGGAATGAGCAGTTCTTC
TRBV18	-	-	TRBJ1-6	CASSFGGARNSPLHF	TGTGCCAGCTCATTTGGAGGGGCGCGGAATTCACCCCTCCACTTT
TRBV7-2	TRBD1	few	TRBJ1-1	CASSLGDRLEAFF	TGTGCCAGCAGCTTAGGGGACAGGCTTGAAGCTTTCTTT
TRBV5-1	-	once	TRBJ1-2	CASSLSIEHYGYTF	TGCGCCAGCAGCTTGTCGATAGAGCACTATGGCTACACCTTC
TRBV6-5	-	-	TRBJ1-6	CASRQGNSPLHF	TGTGCCAGCAGGCAGGGTAATTCACCCCTCCACTTT
TRBV18	-	-	TRBJ2-2	CASSPPGNTGELFF	TGTGCCAGCTCACCCCCGGGGAACACCGGGGAGCTGTTTTTT
TRBV10-3	-	-	TRBJ1-2	CAISDPTGLDGYTF	TGTGCCATCAGTGACCCTACAGGTTTGGATGGCTACACCTTC
TRBV7-2	-	-	TRBJ1-1	CASRLQGFSEAFF	TGTGCCAGCAGACTACAGGGCTTCTCTGAAGCTTTCTTT
TRBV5-4	-	-	TRBJ1-4	CASSLQGNDEKLFF	TGTGCCAGCAGCCTACAGGGTAATGATGAAAAACTGTTTTTT
TRBV7-7	TRBD2	once	TRBJ2-1	CASSPDGGGPYNEQFF	TGTGCCAGCAGCCCAGATGGGGGGGGTCCCTACAATGAGCAGTTCTTC
TRBV5-1	-	-	TRBJ1-1	CASSNKVTGRMNTEAFF	TGCGCCAGCAGCAACAAAGTAACAGGTCGAATGAACACTGAAGCTTTCTTT
TRBV5-4	TRBD1	-	TRBJ1-3	CASSLGDRGHYSGNTIYF	TGTGCCAGCAGCTTGGGTGACAGGGGCCACTACTCTGGAAACACCATATATTTT
TRBV3-1/TRBV3-2	-	-	TRBJ1-1	CASSRGGRAEAFF	TGTGCCAGCAGCCGAGGGGGGAGGGCTGAAGCTTTCTTT